A single sample gave rise to the 20 T cell receptor beta chains below, sequenced in a study of regulatory T cells in long-lasting Graves disease. As to time point: newly diagnosed GD, antithyroid drugs for less than 3 months. The TCR library was made from RNA that had been extracted from PBMCs in TRIzol. Building of the TCR beta libraries involved iRepertoire HTBI primers and Arm-PCR of CDR3 regions. MiXCR was run by TCRdb on the multiplex PCR reads, yielding one entry per CDR3 protein. The sample carries roughly 420,000 distinct CDR3 sequences, roughly a sixth recorded once. The specimen comprised peripheral blood mononuclear cells (PBMCs), sampled at new diagnosis, from a patient treated with antithyroid drugs. Receptors were obtained from a female donor with Graves disease.

This clonotype was seen many times. The gene calls are TRBV3-1 and TRBJ2-5, with TRBD1 matching 9 bases. CDR1 and CDR2 from the germline V gene are LGHDT and YNNKEL (reference sequence). CDR3 size: 14 residues. After removal of 4 bases from V and 2 bases from J, the junction contained 2 bases not matched to a gene. In DNA, the CDR3 is TGTGCCAGCAGCCGACAGGGGGTTCAAGAGACCCAGTACTTC. This sequence encodes CASSRQGVQETQYF.

V and J are TRBV4-1 and TRBJ1-2; tentative D call: TRBD1 (5 bases). The germline gives CDR1 MGHRA, CDR2 YSYEKL. Trimming took 0 bases from V and 8 from J, leaving 13 bases between them. The CDR3 runs 14 residues. The CDR3 is CASSQDSGGWGYTF. DNA for the CDR3: TGCGCCAGCAGCCAAGATTCCGGGGGTTGGGGCTACACCTTC.

This clonotype showed up many times. CDR3 sequence (DNA): TGTGCCAGCAGGACTAGCGAGGTTACTAGCACAGATACGCAGTATTTT. It translates to CASRTSEVTSTDTQYF. The V gene is TRBV7-2, the J gene TRBJ2-3; 8 nucleotides align to TRBD2. Germline CDR1 SGHTA, CDR2 FQGNSA. V shed 6 bases and J 0 bases; nucleotides not matched to a gene: 8. This CDR3 comprises 16 residues.

The sample holds many counts of this clonotype. The gene calls are TRBV9 and TRBJ2-2, with 8 nucleotides matching TRBD1. The CDR3 runs to 19 residues. The V segment lost 0 bases and the J segment 2 bases; nucleotides outside the gene matches: 12. The germline CDR1 and CDR2 sequences are SGDLS and YYNGEE. CDR3 amino acids: CASSVDFGGGQVNTGELFF. The CDR3 DNA reads as TGTGCCAGCAGCGTAGATTTCGGTGGGGGACAGGTAAACACCGGGGAGCTGTTTTTT.

The chain uses TRBV6-2 or TRBV6-3 and TRBJ2-1, with 9 bases lining up with TRBD1. CDR3 length: 15 amino acids. The germline CDR1 and CDR2 sequences are MNHEY and SVGEGT. Trimming removed 5 bases from V and 3 bases from J; junction bases left unmatched: 5. The CDR3 nucleotides are TGTGCCAGCAGTACGAGACAGGGGGTCTACAATGAGCAGTTCTTC. Its translation: CASSTRQGVYNEQFF.

In this sample, this clonotype turned up many times. The chain joins TRBV27 to TRBJ2-7, with 8 bases that match TRBD1. CDR1 MNHEY and CDR2 SMNVEV come from the germline V gene (reference sequence). The CDR3 is 14 amino acids. V was clipped by 3 bases and J by 4 bases; unmatched bases: 5. CDR3 in DNA: TGTGCCAGCAGTTTCCAGGGGGCTACGTACGAGCAGTACTTC. Its protein product is CASSFQGATYEQYF.

This clonotype showed up many times. The chain combines TRBV28 with TRBJ2-1; D possibly corresponds to TRBD1 (6 bases). The length of the CDR3 is 15 residues. Trimming pared 4 bases from V and 8 bases from J, leaving 18 bases between. Germline V lookup: CDR1 MDHEN, CDR2 SYDVKM. The CDR3, as DNA: TGTGCCAGCAGTTCCTCTAGGCATGAGGGGGATGAGCAGTTCTTC. This encodes CASSSSRHEGDEQFF.

A remark on this clonotype: A clone one base away is much larger, so this may be a read error. This chain links TRBV9 with TRBJ1-2, with D possibly matching TRBD1 (6 bases). V dropped 3 bases and J dropped 4 bases, with 16 bases sitting between them. The CDR3 length is 15 residues. Germline V gene lookup returns CDR1 SGDLS and CDR2 YYNGEE. CDR3 residues: CASSDGGRAVYGYTF. In DNA, the CDR3 is TGTGCCAGCAGCGACGGGGGCAGGGCAGTCTATGGCTACACCTTC.

A word on this clonotype: It may be a read error: a sequence one base away is much more abundant. This chain links TRBV10-2 with TRBJ1-2; D unclear. The V end lost 0 bases, the J end lost 2 bases, and 22 bases lay between the germline ends. The germline V gene encodes CDR1 WSHSY and CDR2 SAAADI. CDR3 length: 19 residues. CDR3 sequence reads: CASSESAVKVSQTNYGYTF. The CDR3 DNA reads as TGCGCCAGCAGTGAGTCGGCGGTCAAGGTTTCCCAAACGAACTATGGCTACACCTTC.

V usage is TRBV27 and J usage is TRBJ2-1; 8 nucleotides agree with TRBD1. Germline V gives CDR1 MNHEY, CDR2 SMNVEV (reference sequence). The V segment lost 5 bases and the J segment 5 bases; nucleotides outside the gene matches: 8. CDR3 length: 15 amino acids. CDR3 sequence: CASSETGVGHNEQFF. Written as DNA, the CDR3 is TGTGCCAGCAGTGAGACAGGGGTAGGGCACAATGAGCAGTTCTTC.

This clonotype was counted at least ten times. The chain is built from TRBV12-3 or TRBV12-4 and TRBJ2-7, with 8 bases aligning to TRBD1. Losses at the gene ends were 5 bases for V and 9 bases for J; bases not matched to a gene: 12. The CDR3 has 14 residues. The CDR3 nucleotides are TGTGCCAGCAGTAATACAGGGGGTGTGAAAAGGCAGTACTTC. It translates to CASSNTGGVKRQYF.

This clonotype was counted many times. The rearrangement uses TRBV7-2 and TRBJ2-1, with D perhaps TRBD1 or TRBD2 (5 bases each). V lost 5 bases and J lost 3, with 17 bases in between. Germline V gives CDR1 SGHTA, CDR2 FQGNSA. CDR3 length equals 16 residues. The DNA for the CDR3 is TGTGCCAGCAGCCCACAGCGGCCTCAGGGCTACAATGAGCAGTTCTTC. This gives the protein CASSPQRPQGYNEQFF.

Comments on this clonotype: A much bigger clone sits one base away, suggesting this may be a read error. The chain links TRBV29-1 to TRBJ2-1, with 9 bases identical to TRBD2. This CDR3 has 13 residues. Trimming at V came to 5 bases and at J to 10 bases, leaving 9 bases not matched to a gene. Germline V gene data show CDR1 as SQVTM and CDR2 as ANQGSEA. Written as DNA, the CDR3 is TGCAGCGTTAGACTAGCGGTGGGCTACGAGCAGTTCTTC. Its protein product is CSVRLAVGYEQFF.

This clonotype was observed many times. J is TRBJ2-1 and V is TRBV30; D gene ambiguous. With 4 bases removed from V and 9 bases from J, the gap between germline ends came to 10 bases. Germline V gives CDR1 GTSNPN, CDR2 SVGIG (reference sequence). The CDR3 has 11 residues. This CDR3 is CAWNGPGEQFF. Here the CDR3 DNA reads TGTGCCTGGAACGGGCCAGGTGAGCAGTTCTTC.

This clonotype was detected many times. The chain recombines TRBV3-1 with TRBJ1-1; D is unclear. Germline loops: CDR1 LGHDT, CDR2 YNNKEL (reference sequence). Trimming removed 0 bases from V and 3 bases from J, with 5 bases in between. The CDR3 has 13 residues. The CDR3 DNA is TGTGCCAGCAGCCAAGACTTTTACACTGAAGCTTTCTTT. This sequence encodes CASSQDFYTEAFF.

In regard to this clonotype: A read error may be the cause here, since a much bigger clone is one base away. This CDR3 is missing its conserved last phenylalanine or tryptophan, likely due to a read error. The chain is built from TRBV7-2 and TRBJ1-2, with a tentative D call TRBD1 (5 bases). The CDR3 contains 15 residues. Looked up from germline, CDR1 is SGHTA and CDR2 is FQGNSA. The V and J ends lost 1 base and 0 bases respectively, with 9 bases between them. CDR3 DNA: TGTGCCAGCAGCTTAGACTGGGGACCTAACTATGGCTACACCCTC. Translating it yields CASSLDWGPNYGYTL.

V gene TRBV12-3 or TRBV12-4 combines with J gene TRBJ1-1; the match to TRBD1 covers 7 bases. This CDR3 has 16 residues. The trim removed 0 bases at V and 4 bases at J, leaving 8 bases unmatched. This CDR3 reads CASSLAFRQGVTEAFF. The CDR3 DNA is TGTGCCAGCAGTTTAGCTTTCAGGCAGGGGGTCACTGAAGCTTTCTTT.

This chain connects TRBV11-2 to TRBJ2-5; 10 bases map to TRBD2. The CDR3 contains 15 residues. Germline CDR1 is SGHAT and CDR2 is FQNNGV. Losses at the gene ends were 1 base for V and 10 bases for J; bases not matched to a gene: 9. CDR3 protein: CASSLVLSGRANQYF. CDR3 DNA: TGTGCCAGCAGCTTAGTTTTGAGCGGGAGGGCTAACCAGTACTTC.

This clonotype was seen at least ten times. This chain links TRBV11-1 with TRBJ1-1; D uncertain. The CDR3 runs 14 residues. Per the germline V gene, CDR1 is SGHAT and CDR2 is FQDESV (reference sequence). Trimming removed 2 bases from V and 2 bases from J, with 9 bases in between. CDR3 coding DNA: TGTGCCAGCAGCTTAAATCCCTTTAACACTGAAGCTTTCTTT. Its protein product is CASSLNPFNTEAFF.

The sample holds one count of this clonotype. The J gene is TRBJ1-2, the V gene TRBV7-9, with a tentative D call TRBD1 (6 bases). The V gene lost 0 bases and the J gene lost 6 bases, with 14 bases spanning the gap. Germline CDR1 reads SEHNR; CDR2 reads FQNEAQ (reference sequence). This CDR3 comprises 15 residues. CDR3 sequence (DNA): TGTGCCAGCAGCTTAGCGCATCCGGGGGCTAATGGCTACACCTTC. It yields the protein CASSLAHPGANGYTF.